Shown below are 30 T cell receptor beta chains from a single sample sequenced in a study of T-cell reconstitution after alpha-beta-depleted transplantation in children. TCRbeta library preparation incorporated unique molecular identifiers. TCRdb recomputed calls from the PCR reads with MiXCR, one row per CDR3 protein. The data show about 580,000 distinct CDR3 sequences, around 23% seen once. Sequencing used PBMCs, mostly from graft donor cells, obtained 360 days after TCRalphabeta/CD19-depleted stem cell transplant. These receptors all come from a boy younger than two who had a stem cell transplant for acute myeloid leukemia, so the T cells may come from the graft donor.

The CDR3 region has the DNA TGTGCCAGCAGCCAAGATACGGGGCACGAAGAGACCCAGTACTTC. Its protein is CASSQDTGHEETQYF. The genes are TRBV3-1 and TRBJ2-5; TRBD1 or TRBD2 may be the D gene (5 bases each). The V end was cut by 0 bases, the J end by 3 bases, with 11 bases between. The CDR3 loop spans 15 amino acids. Germline V CDR1 and CDR2: LGHDT, YNNKEL (reference sequence).

This chain links TRBV4-3 with TRBJ2-2, with 11 bases fitting TRBD2. Germline V gene data show CDR1 as LGHNA and CDR2 as YSLEER. The CDR3 loop spans 17 amino acids. Trimming took 4 bases from V and 4 from J; bases not matched to a gene: 8. The chain's CDR3 is CASSPRRTSGRTGELFF. The CDR3 bases are TGCGCCAGCAGCCCGAGAAGGACTAGCGGGCGCACCGGGGAGCTGTTTTTT.

This clonotype was seen a handful of times. This chain links TRBV29-1 with TRBJ2-3; D gene unclear. The CDR3 runs to 13 residues. Germline loops: CDR1 SQVTM, CDR2 ANQGSEA. With 7 bases removed from V and 2 bases from J, the gap between germline ends came to 13 bases. The CDR3 loop reads CSGMDGLTDTQYF. CDR3 nucleotide sequence: TGCAGCGGAATGGACGGGCTCACAGATACGCAGTATTTT.

V usage is TRBV24-1 and J usage is TRBJ2-1; 9 bases line up with TRBD1. This CDR3 region has 15 residues. Germline V lookup: CDR1 KGHDR, CDR2 SFDVKD. V lost 3 bases and J lost 9; bases outside the gene matches: 8. CDR3 in DNA: TGTGCCACCAGTGATCCCGGACAGGGGAGGACTGAGCAGTTCTTC. This translates into CATSDPGQGRTEQFF.

The chain carries TRBV20-1 and TRBJ1-1; D ambiguous. CDR1 is DFQATT and CDR2 is SNEGSKA in the germline V gene (reference sequence). The CDR3 covers 15 residues. V lost 3 bases to trimming and J lost 2 bases, with 16 bases between them. CDR3 residues: CSASEGFGFNTEAFF. CDR3 nucleotides: TGCAGTGCTAGCGAGGGCTTCGGTTTTAACACTGAAGCTTTCTTT.

This clonotype was seen a few times. The V and J genes are TRBV18 and TRBJ2-3; the D is unclear. Trimming took off 3 bases at V and 2 bases at J, with 9 bases between the two ends. The CDR3 extends over 14 amino acids. Germline CDR1 reads KGHSH; CDR2 reads LQKENI. This CDR3 reads CASSPVGNTDTQYF. The CDR3 bases are TGTGCCAGCTCACCTGTGGGGAACACAGATACGCAGTATTTT.

The chain joins TRBV18 to TRBJ2-6; unclear D gene. The CDR3 runs to 15 residues. In germline, CDR1 is KGHSH, CDR2 LQKENI. Trimming shortened V by 2 bases and J by 6 bases, and 11 bases separated the two germline ends. Here the CDR3 DNA reads TGTGCCAGCTCACCATTGGCCGGTGAGGCCAACGTCCTGACTTTC. This translates into CASSPLAGEANVLTF.

The V and J genes are TRBV2 and TRBJ2-7; D might be TRBD1 or TRBD2, each matching 5 bases. The CDR3 covers 12 residues. Germline lookup yields CDR1 SNHLY and CDR2 FYNNEI. V was trimmed by 8 bases and J by 6 bases, leaving 14 bases between them. The chain's CDR3 is CASGWDVREQYV. In nucleotides, the CDR3 is TGTGCCAGCGGGTGGGACGTGCGCGAGCAGTACGTC.

This clonotype was seen only a few times. This sequence joins TRBV12-3 or TRBV12-4 and TRBJ2-5; D perhaps matches TRBD1 (6 bases). Trimming removed 2 bases at V and 4 bases at J, with 14 bases between. The CDR3 is 15 residues long. In DNA form, the CDR3 reads TGTGCCAGCAGTTTACAGGGGTTAGGCCGAGAGACCCAGTACTTC. Residues: CASSLQGLGRETQYF.

The chain couples TRBV6-1 to TRBJ1-5; weak D call: TRBD1 (5 bases). Germline loops: CDR1 MNHNS, CDR2 SASEGT. This CDR3 contains 15 residues. Deletions cut 6 bases from V and 1 base from J, with 13 bases between. CDR3: CASSSREGSNQPQHF. The CDR3 nucleotides read TGTGCCAGCAGCTCCAGGGAGGGCAGCAATCAGCCCCAGCATTTT.

The rearrangement joins TRBV5-6 to TRBJ1-1; D gene ambiguous. This CDR3 has 13 residues. The germline CDR1 and CDR2 sequences are SGHDT and YYEEEE. With 1 base removed from V and 7 bases from J, the gap between germline ends came to 11 bases. The CDR3 DNA reads as TGTGCCAGCAGCTTGTGGGGTGTCGGTGAAGCTTTCTTT. Translating gives CASSLWGVGEAFF.

The chain couples TRBV28 to TRBJ1-2; D gene uncertain. V gave up 6 bases and J gave up 2 bases, with 7 bases separating them. The CDR3 runs to 12 residues. Germline CDR1 reads MDHEN; CDR2 reads SYDVKM. Here the CDR3 DNA reads TGTGCCAGCAGCGTCCCGAACTATGGCTACACCTTC. Translation gives CASSVPNYGYTF.

This clonotype was detected ten times or more. This sequence joins TRBV10-3 and TRBJ2-1, with a possible D match to TRBD2 (6 bases). From germline, CDR1 is ENHRY and CDR2 SYGVKD. The ends were cut back, 7 bases at V and 2 bases at J, with 9 bases in the middle. The CDR3 runs 13 residues. The CDR3 nucleotides are TGTGCCATCACCGGCGGGGCCTACAATGAGCAGTTCTTC. Translation gives CAITGGAYNEQFF.

This chain connects TRBV20-1 to TRBJ2-1; 9 nucleotides match TRBD2. V lost 0 bases, J lost 6 bases, and 9 bases stayed unmatched. Germline CDR1 and CDR2: DFQATT and SNEGSKA (reference sequence). The CDR3 covers 16 residues. CDR3 amino acids: CSARDPTAGGLNEQFF. The CDR3 region has the DNA TGCAGTGCTAGAGACCCAACAGCGGGGGGCCTCAATGAGCAGTTCTTC.

The chain joins TRBV18 to TRBJ1-4, with D unclear. Trimming stripped 6 bases from V and 0 bases from J, with 8 bases between. The length of the CDR3 is 14 residues. Per germline, CDR1 KGHSH and CDR2 LQKENI. The CDR3 bases are TGTGCCAGCTCGGAAAGTGCAACTAATGAAAAACTGTTTTTT. Encoded protein: CASSESATNEKLFF. The full variable domain, its missing parts supplied by reference TRBV18 and TRBJ1-4, is NAGVMQNPRHLVRRRGQEARLRCSPMKGHSHVYWYRQLPEEGLKFMVYLQKENIIDESGMPKERFSAEFPKEGPSILRIQQVVRGDSAAYFCASSESATNEKLFFGSGTQLSVL.

This clonotype was detected once. A read error may be the cause here, since a much bigger clone is one base away. V and J are TRBV4-3 and TRBJ2-6; D possibly uses TRBD1 or TRBD2 (5 bases each). The V gene's germline CDR1 is LGHNA and CDR2 YSLEER. The CDR3 spans 15 residues. The CDR3 DNA reads as TGCGCCAGCAGCCTTAGGGTGACCGGGGCCAACATCCTGACTTTC. This codes for CASSLRVTGANILTF.

This clonotype was counted ten times or more. This sequence joins TRBV24-1 and TRBJ2-5, with a possible D match to TRBD1 (6 bases). The V and J ends lost 4 bases and 1 base respectively, with 12 bases between them. CDR3 length: 15 amino acids. Germline CDR1 and CDR2: KGHDR and SFDVKD. In DNA form, the CDR3 reads TGTGCCACCAGTGACACCGGGACACCCCAAGAGACCCAGTACTTC. It translates to CATSDTGTPQETQYF.

This clonotype was seen repeatedly, ten times or more. The chain uses TRBV20-1 and TRBJ1-2; 7 bases match TRBD1. Germline V gives CDR1 DFQATT, CDR2 SNEGSKA (reference sequence). This CDR3 has 17 amino acids. Trimming cost V 0 bases and J 4 bases; bases outside gene matches: 14. The CDR3 region is CSARDRGFSGQSYGYTF. DNA for the CDR3: TGCAGTGCTAGAGATCGGGGTTTTTCGGGACAGTCCTATGGCTACACCTTC.

The V and J genes are TRBV6-5 and TRBJ2-5, with TRBD1 identical over 7 bases. J gave up 6 bases and V 7 bases, and 5 bases lay outside the gene matches. Germline CDR1 MNHEY, CDR2 SVGAGI. This CDR3 contains 12 residues. The CDR3 region is CASTDRVKTQYF. The CDR3 DNA follows: TGTGCCAGCACCGACAGGGTCAAGACCCAGTACTTC.

This clonotype was recorded a few times. The DNA for the CDR3 is TGTGCCAGCAGTCCGGGACAGGCCCGGGACTATGGCTACACCTTC. Encoded protein: CASSPGQARDYGYTF. This chain connects TRBV5-5 to TRBJ1-2; 8 bases line up with TRBD1. The CDR3 length is 15 residues. Germline values: CDR1 SGHKS, CDR2 YYEKEE (reference sequence). With V trimmed by 5 bases and J by 3 bases, 9 bases remained unmatched.

The rearrangement links TRBV6-5 to TRBJ2-1, with D uncertain. V was pared by 2 bases and J by 0 bases, with 8 bases between. Germline V gene data show CDR1 as MNHEY and CDR2 as SVGAGI. The CDR3 totals 15 residues. The chain's CDR3 is CASSYVKSSYNEQFF. The CDR3 DNA reads TGTGCCAGCAGTTACGTAAAGAGCTCCTACAATGAGCAGTTCTTC.

This clonotype has a handful of counts. The gene calls are TRBV27 and TRBJ1-4; TRBD1 matches at 7 bases. CDR3 length equals 14 residues. Losses at the gene ends were 4 bases for V and 7 bases for J; bases not matched to a gene: 6. Germline CDR1 and CDR2: MNHEY and SMNVEV (reference sequence). CDR3 loop: CASSYRGRREKLFF. The CDR3 nucleotides read TGTGCCAGCAGTTACAGGGGTCGTCGTGAAAAACTGTTTTTT.

This clonotype appeared a few times. The chain uses TRBV28 and TRBJ2-5, with D possibly matching TRBD2 (7 bases). CDR3 length: 17 residues. V lost 6 bases, J lost 4 bases, and 24 bases lay in between. Looked up from germline, CDR1 is MDHEN and CDR2 is SYDVKM. CDR3 in amino acids: CASSHLGGGPFGETQYF. The CDR3 coding sequence is TGTGCCAGCAGCCACCTGGGGGGGGGGCCTTTTGGAGAGACCCAGTACTTC.

V is TRBV4-3 and J is TRBJ2-2; possible D gene TRBD1, 7 bases. V was shortened by 0 bases and J by 0 bases, with 11 bases between the two germline ends. Germline CDR1 LGHNA, CDR2 YSLEER. The CDR3 totals 17 residues. CDR3 nucleotides: TGCGCCAGCAGCCAAGAGGAGGGGGCTTCGAACACCGGGGAGCTGTTTTTT. Its protein is CASSQEEGASNTGELFF.

This clonotype appeared a few times. In nucleotides, the CDR3 is TGTGCCAGCAGCACCGGGACAGCGGGGACAGATACGCAGTATTTT. Its translation is CASSTGTAGTDTQYF. The chain is built from TRBV6-1 and TRBJ2-3; D possibly matches TRBD1 or TRBD2 (7 bases each). Germline V gene lookup returns CDR1 MNHNS and CDR2 SASEGT. This CDR3 region has 15 residues. The germline V and J ends were trimmed by 6 bases and 3 bases, with 16 bases remaining between them.

The chain uses TRBV7-9 and TRBJ2-7; 7 nucleotides agree with TRBD1. Per the germline V gene, CDR1 is SEHNR and CDR2 is FQNEAQ (reference sequence). V shed 7 bases, J shed 2 bases, and the junction held 5 bases outside the gene matches. The CDR3 contains 13 residues. DNA for the CDR3: TGTGCCAGCATCGAGACAGGGACCTACGAGCAGTACTTC. Encoded protein: CASIETGTYEQYF.

This clonotype has just one count. J is TRBJ1-1 and V is TRBV20-1; 7 positions agree with TRBD1. There are 13 residues in the CDR3. Germline V gene sequence: CDR1 DFQATT, CDR2 SNEGSKA (reference sequence). Losses at the gene ends were 3 bases for V and 2 bases for J; bases not matched to a gene: 3. CDR3 amino acids: CSASRQGNTEAFF. The CDR3 DNA follows: TGCAGTGCTAGCCGACAGGGAAACACTGAAGCTTTCTTT.

V and J are TRBV28 and TRBJ2-5; the D gene is possibly TRBD1 (7 bases). From germline, CDR1 is MDHEN and CDR2 SYDVKM. The CDR3 loop spans 15 amino acids. Trimming stripped 5 bases from V and 2 bases from J, with 15 bases between. The CDR3 region has the DNA TGTGCCAGCAGTCTAGAGACAGGGACTCAAGAGACCCAGTACTTC. This gives the protein CASSLETGTQETQYF.

This sequence joins TRBV12-3 or TRBV12-4 and TRBJ2-5; D is possibly TRBD1 (6 bases). This CDR3 has 15 amino acids. Deletions cut 6 bases from V and 5 bases from J, with 19 bases between. CDR3 residues: CASSTGTYPYETQYF. The CDR3 bases are TGTGCCAGCAGCACAGGGACCTACCCGTACGAGACCCAGTACTTC.

This clonotype was recorded at least ten times. The genes are TRBV2 and TRBJ2-2; D possibly matches TRBD1 or TRBD2 (5 bases each). The germline gives CDR1 SNHLY, CDR2 FYNNEI. This CDR3 contains 17 residues. V was shortened by 0 bases and J by 5 bases, with 16 bases between the two germline ends. The CDR3 DNA reads TGTGCCAGCAGTGAAGCGCCTCCCGGGGCAGGGACCGGGGAGCTGTTTTTT. Its translation: CASSEAPPGAGTGELFF.